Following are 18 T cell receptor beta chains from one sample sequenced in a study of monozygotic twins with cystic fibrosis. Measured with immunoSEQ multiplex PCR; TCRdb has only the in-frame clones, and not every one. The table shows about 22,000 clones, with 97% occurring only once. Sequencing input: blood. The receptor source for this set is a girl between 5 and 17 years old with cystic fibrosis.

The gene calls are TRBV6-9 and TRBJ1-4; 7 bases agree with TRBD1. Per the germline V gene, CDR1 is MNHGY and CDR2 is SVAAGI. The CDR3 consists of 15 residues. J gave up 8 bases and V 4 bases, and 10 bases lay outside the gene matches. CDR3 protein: CASSSSGGMGEKLFF. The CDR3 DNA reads TGTGCCAGCAGTTCCTCAGGGGGGATGGGGGAAAAACTGTTTTTT.

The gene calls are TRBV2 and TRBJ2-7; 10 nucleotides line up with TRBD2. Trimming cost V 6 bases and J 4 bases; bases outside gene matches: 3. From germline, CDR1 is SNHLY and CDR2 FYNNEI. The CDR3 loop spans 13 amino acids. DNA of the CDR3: TGTGCCAGCAGGGCTAGCGGGAGTTACGAGCAGTACTTC. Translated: CASRASGSYEQYF.

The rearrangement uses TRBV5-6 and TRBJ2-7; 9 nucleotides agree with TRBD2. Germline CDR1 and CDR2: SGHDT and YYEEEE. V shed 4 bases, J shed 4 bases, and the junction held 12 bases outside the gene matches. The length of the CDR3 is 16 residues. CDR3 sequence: CASSPPPSGITYEQYF. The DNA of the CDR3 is TGTGCCAGCAGCCCGCCACCTAGCGGGATAACGTACGAGCAGTACTTC.

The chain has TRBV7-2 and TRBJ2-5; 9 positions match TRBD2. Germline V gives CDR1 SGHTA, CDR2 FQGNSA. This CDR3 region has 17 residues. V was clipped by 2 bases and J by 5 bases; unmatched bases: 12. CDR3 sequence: CASSLWGSGSGEETQYF. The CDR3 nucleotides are TGTGCCAGCAGCTTATGGGGTAGCGGGAGTGGGGAGGAGACCCAGTACTTC.

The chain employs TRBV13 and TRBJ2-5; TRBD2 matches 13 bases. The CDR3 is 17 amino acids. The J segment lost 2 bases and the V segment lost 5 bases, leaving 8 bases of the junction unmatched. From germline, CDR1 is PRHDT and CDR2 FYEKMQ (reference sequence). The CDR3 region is CASSLYRTSGSQETQYF. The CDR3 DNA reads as TGTGCCAGCAGCCTATACAGGACTAGCGGGAGTCAAGAGACCCAGTACTTC.

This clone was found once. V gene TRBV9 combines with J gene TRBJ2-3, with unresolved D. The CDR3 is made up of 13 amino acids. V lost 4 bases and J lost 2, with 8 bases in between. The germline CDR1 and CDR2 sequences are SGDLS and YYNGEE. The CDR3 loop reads CASSPRPTDTQYF. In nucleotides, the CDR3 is TGTGCCAGCAGCCCCCGCCCCACAGATACGCAGTATTTT.

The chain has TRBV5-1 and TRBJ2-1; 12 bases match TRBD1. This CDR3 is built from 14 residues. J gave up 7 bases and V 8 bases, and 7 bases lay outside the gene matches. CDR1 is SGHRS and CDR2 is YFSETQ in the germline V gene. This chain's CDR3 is CASSPGQGANEQFF. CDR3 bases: TGCGCCAGTTCGCCGGGACAGGGGGCGAATGAGCAGTTCTTC.

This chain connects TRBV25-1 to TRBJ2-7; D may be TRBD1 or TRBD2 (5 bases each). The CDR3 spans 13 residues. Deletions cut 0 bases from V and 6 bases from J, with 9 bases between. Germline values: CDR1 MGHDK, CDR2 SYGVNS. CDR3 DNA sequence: TGTGCCAGCAGTGAATATCATGGGGGCGAGCAGTACTTC. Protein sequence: CASSEYHGGEQYF.

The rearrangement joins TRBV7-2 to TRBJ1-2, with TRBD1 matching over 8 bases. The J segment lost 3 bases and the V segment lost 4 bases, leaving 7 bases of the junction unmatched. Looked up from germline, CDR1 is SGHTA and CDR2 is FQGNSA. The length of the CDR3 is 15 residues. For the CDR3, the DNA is TGTGCCAGCAGCTCCCGGACAGGGTGGGACTATGGCTACACCTTC. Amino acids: CASSSRTGWDYGYTF. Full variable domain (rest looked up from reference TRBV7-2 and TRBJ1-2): GAGVSQSPSNKVTEKGKDVELRCDPISGHTALYWYRQSLGQGLEFLIYFQGNSAPDKSGLPSDRFSAERTGGSVSTLTIQRTQQEDSAVYLCASSSRTGWDYGYTFGSGTRLTVV.

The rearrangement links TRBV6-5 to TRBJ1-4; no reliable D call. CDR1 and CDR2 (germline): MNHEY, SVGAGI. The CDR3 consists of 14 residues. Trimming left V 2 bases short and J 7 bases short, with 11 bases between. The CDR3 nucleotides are TGTGCCAGCAGTTACGGTAATCGGGGTGAAAAACTGTTTTTT. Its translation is CASSYGNRGEKLFF.

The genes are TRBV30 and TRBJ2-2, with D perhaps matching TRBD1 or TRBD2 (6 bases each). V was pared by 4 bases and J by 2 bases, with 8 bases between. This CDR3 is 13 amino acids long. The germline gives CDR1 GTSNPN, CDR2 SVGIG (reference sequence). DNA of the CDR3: TGTGCCTGGACGGGGGCCAACACCGGGGAGCTGTTTTTT. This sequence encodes CAWTGANTGELFF.

CDR3 in DNA: TGTGCCAGCGGCAGGGACCCCTACAATGAGCAGTTCTTC. Translating gives CASGRDPYNEQFF. This chain connects TRBV6-5 to TRBJ2-1; D may match TRBD1 or TRBD2 (5 bases each). The V gene lost 8 bases and the J gene lost 2 bases, with 10 bases spanning the gap. Per the germline V gene, CDR1 is MNHEY and CDR2 is SVGAGI. CDR3 length equals 13 residues.

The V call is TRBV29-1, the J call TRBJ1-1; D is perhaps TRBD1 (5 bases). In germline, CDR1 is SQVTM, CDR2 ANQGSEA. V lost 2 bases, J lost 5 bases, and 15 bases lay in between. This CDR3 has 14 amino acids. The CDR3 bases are TGCAGCGTTGAAAGGAGGGGACCGGGAACTGAAGCTTTCTTT. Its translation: CSVERRGPGTEAFF.

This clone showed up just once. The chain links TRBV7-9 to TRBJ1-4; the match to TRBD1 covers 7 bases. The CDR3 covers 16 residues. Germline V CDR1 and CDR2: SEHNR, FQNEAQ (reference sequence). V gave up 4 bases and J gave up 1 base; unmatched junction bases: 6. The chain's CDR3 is CASSSRQGLTNEKLFF. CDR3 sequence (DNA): TGTGCCAGCAGCTCACGACAGGGTTTAACTAATGAAAAACTGTTTTTT.

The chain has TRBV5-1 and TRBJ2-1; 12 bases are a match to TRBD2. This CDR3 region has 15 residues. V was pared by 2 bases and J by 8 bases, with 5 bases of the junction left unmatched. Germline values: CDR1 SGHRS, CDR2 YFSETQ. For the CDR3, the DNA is TGCGCCAGCAGCTTTTTGACTAGCGGGAGTTATGAGCAGTTCTTC. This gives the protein CASSFLTSGSYEQFF.

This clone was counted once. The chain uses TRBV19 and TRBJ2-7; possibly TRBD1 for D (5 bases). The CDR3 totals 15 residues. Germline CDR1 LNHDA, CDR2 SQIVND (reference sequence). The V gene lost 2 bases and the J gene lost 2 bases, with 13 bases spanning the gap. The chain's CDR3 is CASSISSDSTYEQYF. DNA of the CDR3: TGTGCCAGTAGTATATCTTCAGACAGCACCTACGAGCAGTACTTC.

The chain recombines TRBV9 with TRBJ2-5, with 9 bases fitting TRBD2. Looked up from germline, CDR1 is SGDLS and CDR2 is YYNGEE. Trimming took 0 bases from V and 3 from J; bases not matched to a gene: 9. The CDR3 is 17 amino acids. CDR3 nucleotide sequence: TGTGCCAGCAGCGTAGAAGGTAGCGGGGGTTGGGAAGAGACCCAGTACTTC. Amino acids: CASSVEGSGGWEETQYF.

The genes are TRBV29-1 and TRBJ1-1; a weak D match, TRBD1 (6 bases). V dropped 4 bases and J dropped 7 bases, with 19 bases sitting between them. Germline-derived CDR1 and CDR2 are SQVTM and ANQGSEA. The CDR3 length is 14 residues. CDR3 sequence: CSVVGSVGGIEAFF. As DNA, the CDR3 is TGCAGCGTTGTTGGGTCCGTAGGGGGTATTGAAGCTTTCTTT. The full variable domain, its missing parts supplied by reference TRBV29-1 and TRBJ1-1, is SAVISQKPSRDICQRGTSLTIQCQVDSQVTMMFWYRQQPGQSLTLIATANQGSEATYESGFVIDKFPISRPNLTFSTLTVSNMSPEDSSIYLCSVVGSVGGIEAFFGQGTRLTVV.